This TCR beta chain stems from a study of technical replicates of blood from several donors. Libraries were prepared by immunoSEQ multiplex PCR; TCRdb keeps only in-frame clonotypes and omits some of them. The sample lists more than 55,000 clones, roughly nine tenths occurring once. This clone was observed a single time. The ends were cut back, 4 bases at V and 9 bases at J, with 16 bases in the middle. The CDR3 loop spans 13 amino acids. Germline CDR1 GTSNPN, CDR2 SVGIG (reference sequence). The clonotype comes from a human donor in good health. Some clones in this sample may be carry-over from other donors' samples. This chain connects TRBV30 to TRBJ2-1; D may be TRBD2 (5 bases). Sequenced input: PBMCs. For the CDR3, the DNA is TGTGCCTGGATGCGAACGGACGGAGGTGAGCAGTTCTTC. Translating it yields CAWMRTDGGEQFF.